This TCR beta chain originates from a study of blood T cell repertoires in COVID-19. Study information: The origin of the acute and convalescent COVID-19 samples was the United States, Italy and Spain.

The CDR3 totals 14 residues. The V segment lost 8 bases and the J segment 2 bases; nucleotides outside the gene matches: 6. CDR1 is LNHDA, CDR2 SQIVND, per germline (reference sequence). Adults between roughly 18 and 89 years of age took part from 24 US areas. Cohorts were based on clinical histories the participants reported. Resolution of symptoms, clearance, or two negative PCRs was present in recovered Cohort 3 donors. The repertoire was sequenced with immunoSEQ multiplex PCR; TCRdb's copy has only in-frame clones and lacks some. The sample consists of around 100,000 clones, just over 85% of them appearing once.

The source is a woman aged 50 to 60 who had recovered from COVID-19. The source material was PBMCs or T cells enriched from blood (not recorded which). The chain has TRBV19 and TRBJ2-1, with TRBD1 matching over 7 bases. The CDR3 nucleotides are TGTGCCAGTTCGCACAGGGGAACCTACAATGAGCAGTTCTTC. Translated: CASSHRGTYNEQFF.